Below are 8 T cell receptor beta chains sequenced from a single sample in a study of cytomegalovirus exposure and HLA in healthy donors. Repertoires were generated with immunoSEQ multiplex PCR, while TCRdb's copy carries only in-frame clones and drops some. The sample shows 100,000 or so clones, around 86% of them seen only once. The sequenced sample consisted of PBMCs. These receptors were taken from a woman in her late teens or twenties in good health and CMV-seropositive.

V is TRBV13 and J is TRBJ1-6; 8 bases align to TRBD1. The germline gives CDR1 PRHDT, CDR2 FYEKMQ (reference sequence). V lost 5 bases to trimming and J lost 10 bases; unmatched junction nucleotides: 7. This CDR3 region has 14 residues. The CDR3 bases are TGTGCCAGCAGCCAACAGGGGGTTGGGTCACCCCTCCACTTT. Protein sequence: CASSQQGVGSPLHF.

The CDR3 region is CASSPTSGGYEQYF. As DNA, the CDR3 is TGTGCCAGCTCACCTACCTCCGGAGGATACGAGCAGTACTTC. V usage is TRBV18 and J usage is TRBJ2-7, with a tentative D call TRBD2 (5 bases). The V end was cut by 3 bases, the J end by 4 bases, with 13 bases between. Germline V gives CDR1 KGHSH, CDR2 LQKENI. This CDR3 region has 14 residues.

A few counts support this clone. The V call is TRBV19, the J call TRBJ2-7, with D perhaps matching TRBD1 (6 bases). Between the trimmed V and J ends, which lost 6 bases and 4 bases, there was a span of 19 bases. In germline, CDR1 is LNHDA, CDR2 SQIVND (reference sequence). The CDR3 sequence is 15 residues long. CDR3 bases: TGTGCCAGTAGGGCCCCGGGACACGGAACTTACGAGCAGTACTTC. The encoded protein is CASRAPGHGTYEQYF.

V and J are TRBV7-9 and TRBJ2-1; tentatively, D is TRBD2 (6 bases). CDR3 length equals 17 residues. With 5 bases removed from V and 6 bases from J, the gap between germline ends came to 23 bases. CDR1 and CDR2 from the germline V gene are SEHNR and FQNEAQ (reference sequence). CDR3 DNA sequence: TGTGCCAGCAGCCCGCCATTTAGGGCGGGACTGGCCAATGAGCAGTTCTTC. Amino acid sequence: CASSPPFRAGLANEQFF.

V and J are TRBV7-3 and TRBJ2-1; tentative D call: TRBD2 (5 bases). Germline-derived CDR1 and CDR2 are SGHTA and FQGTGA. V was trimmed by 4 bases and J by 2 bases, leaving 24 bases between them. The CDR3 extends over 19 amino acids. The CDR3: CASSWTASPDSSPYNEQFF. CDR3 DNA sequence: TGTGCCAGCAGCTGGACTGCTTCCCCCGATAGTAGTCCCTACAATGAGCAGTTCTTC.

The chain couples TRBV4-2 to TRBJ2-1, with D hard to call. V was pared by 3 bases and J by 6 bases, with 15 bases between. Germline CDR1 LGHNA, CDR2 YNFKEQ. This CDR3 is 15 amino acids long. The CDR3 DNA reads as TGTGCCAGCAGCCACCCACTCCTAGTAACCAATGAGCAGTTCTTC. Translated: CASSHPLLVTNEQFF.

The chain has TRBV5-1 and TRBJ2-5; perhaps TRBD2 as D (5 bases). The CDR3 totals 15 residues. Deletions cut 1 base from V and 1 base from J, with 11 bases between. Per germline, CDR1 SGHRS and CDR2 YFSETQ. CDR3 DNA: TGCGCCAGCAGCTTGAATGTAGGGAGCCAAGAGACCCAGTACTTC. Translation: CASSLNVGSQETQYF.

The chain carries TRBV19 and TRBJ1-2; no definite D call. The germline V gene has CDR1 LNHDA and CDR2 SQIVND (reference sequence). The CDR3 runs 13 residues. Trimming shortened V by 8 bases and J by 2 bases, and 12 bases separated the two germline ends. The CDR3 DNA follows: TGTGCCAGTGGTGACAAACCCAACTATGGCTACACCTTC. The encoded protein is CASGDKPNYGYTF.